This T cell receptor (beta chain) was profiled in a study of blood T cell repertoires in COVID-19. Across the study: PBMCs, B-cell-depleted T cells, or T cells provided the cDNA or gDNA that made up the material.

CDR1 and CDR2 (germline): MDHEN, SYDVKM. The germline V and J ends were trimmed by 6 bases and 6 bases, with 8 bases remaining between them. The CDR3 totals 11 residues. In the original processing: Amplification with reference gene primers provided the estimates of nucleated cell counts. Libraries were prepared by immunoSEQ multiplex PCR; TCRdb keeps only in-frame clonotypes and omits some of them. D and trimming come from the DNA, and the V and J calls and clone size come from that table. The sample has roughly 250,000 clones, 80% to 90% seen once. Assignments of participants to cohorts depended upon their own reported clinical history. Two negative PCRs, clearance, or symptom resolution had been documented for recovered Cohort 3 donors.

This TCR was recovered from a woman in her 30s who had recovered from COVID-19. This chain joins TRBV28 and TRBJ1-1, with D uncertain. The sequencing input was PBMCs or T cells enriched from blood (not recorded which). CDR3 sequence: CASSQMPEAFF. CDR3 in DNA: TGTGCCAGCAGCCAGATGCCTGAAGCTTTCTTT.